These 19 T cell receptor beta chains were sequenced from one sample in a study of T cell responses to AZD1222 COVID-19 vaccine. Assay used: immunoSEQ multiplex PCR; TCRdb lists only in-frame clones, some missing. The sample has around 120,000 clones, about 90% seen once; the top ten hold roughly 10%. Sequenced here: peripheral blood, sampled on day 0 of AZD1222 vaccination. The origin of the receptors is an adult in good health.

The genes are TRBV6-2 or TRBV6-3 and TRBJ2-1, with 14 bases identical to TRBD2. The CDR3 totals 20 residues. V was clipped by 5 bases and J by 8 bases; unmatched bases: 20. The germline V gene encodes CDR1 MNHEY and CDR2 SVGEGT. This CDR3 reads CASSRRRPSGTSGRKDEQFF. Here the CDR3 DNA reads TGTGCCAGCAGTCGGCGACGCCCATCCGGGACTAGCGGGAGAAAGGATGAGCAGTTCTTC.

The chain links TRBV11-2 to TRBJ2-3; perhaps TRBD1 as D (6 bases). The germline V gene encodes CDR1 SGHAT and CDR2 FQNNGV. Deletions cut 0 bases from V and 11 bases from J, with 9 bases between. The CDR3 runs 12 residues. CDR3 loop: CASSLDRGVQYF. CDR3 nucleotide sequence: TGTGCCAGCAGCTTAGACAGGGGAGTGCAGTATTTT.

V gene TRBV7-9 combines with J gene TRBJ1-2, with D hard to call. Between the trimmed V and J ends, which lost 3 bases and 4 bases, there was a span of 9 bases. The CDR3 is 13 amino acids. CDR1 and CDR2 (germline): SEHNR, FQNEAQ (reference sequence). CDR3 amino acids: CASSFDASYGYTF. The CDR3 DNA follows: TGTGCCAGCAGCTTTGACGCGAGCTATGGCTACACCTTC.

The CDR3 sequence is CASSEGAAAASQPQHF. CDR3 nucleotide sequence: TGTGCCAGCAGTGAAGGGGCGGCGGCAGCGAGTCAGCCCCAGCATTTT. The chain recombines TRBV2 with TRBJ1-5; no firm D call. The V end lost 1 base, the J end lost 6 bases, and 16 bases lay between the germline ends. CDR3 length equals 16 residues. Germline assignment: CDR1 SNHLY and CDR2 FYNNEI.

The CDR3: CAWEQSSGNTIYF. CDR3 DNA: TGTGCCTGGGAACAGAGCTCTGGAAACACCATATATTTT. J is TRBJ1-3 and V is TRBV30; D ambiguous. The V and J ends lost 5 bases and 0 bases respectively, with 8 bases between them. This CDR3 is 13 amino acids long. In germline, CDR1 is GTSNPN, CDR2 SVGIG (reference sequence).

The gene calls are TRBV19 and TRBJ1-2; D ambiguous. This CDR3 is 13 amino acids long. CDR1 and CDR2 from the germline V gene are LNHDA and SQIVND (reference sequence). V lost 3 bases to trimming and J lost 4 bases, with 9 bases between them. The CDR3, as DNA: TGTGCCAGTAGTATTTCGGGGAGCTATGGCTACACCTTC. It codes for CASSISGSYGYTF. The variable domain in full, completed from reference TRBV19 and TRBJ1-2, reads DGGITQSPKYLFRKEGQNVTLSCEQNLNHDAMYWYRQDPGQGLRLIYYSQIVNDFQKGDIAEGYSVSREKKESFPLTVTSAQKNPTAFYLCASSISGSYGYTFGSGTRLTVV.

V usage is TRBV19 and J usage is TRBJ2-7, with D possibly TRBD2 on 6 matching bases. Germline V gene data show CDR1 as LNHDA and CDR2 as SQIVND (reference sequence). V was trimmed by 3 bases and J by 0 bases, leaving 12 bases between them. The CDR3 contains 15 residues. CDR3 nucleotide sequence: TGTGCCAGTAGTATGAGACGGGAGAGCTCCTACGAGCAGTACTTC. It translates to CASSMRRESSYEQYF.

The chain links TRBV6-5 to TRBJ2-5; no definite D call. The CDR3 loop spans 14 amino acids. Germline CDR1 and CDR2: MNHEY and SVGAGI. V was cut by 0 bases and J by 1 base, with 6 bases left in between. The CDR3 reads CASSYSDGQETQYF. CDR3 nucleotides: TGTGCCAGCAGTTACTCTGACGGCCAAGAGACCCAGTACTTC.

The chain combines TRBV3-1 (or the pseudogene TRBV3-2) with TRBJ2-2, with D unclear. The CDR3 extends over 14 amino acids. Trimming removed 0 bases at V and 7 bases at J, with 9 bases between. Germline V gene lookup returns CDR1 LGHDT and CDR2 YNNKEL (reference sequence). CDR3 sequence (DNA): TGTGCCAGCAGCCAAGATCGCAGTTACGGGGAGCTGTTTTTT. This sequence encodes CASSQDRSYGELFF.

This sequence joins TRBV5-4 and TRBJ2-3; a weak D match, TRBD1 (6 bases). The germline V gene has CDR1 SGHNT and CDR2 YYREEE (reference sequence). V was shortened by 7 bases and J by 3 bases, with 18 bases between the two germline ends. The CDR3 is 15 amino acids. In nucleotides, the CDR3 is TGTGCCAGCGCCCGGGACCGAGGGGGAACAGATACGCAGTATTTT. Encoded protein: CASARDRGGTDTQYF.

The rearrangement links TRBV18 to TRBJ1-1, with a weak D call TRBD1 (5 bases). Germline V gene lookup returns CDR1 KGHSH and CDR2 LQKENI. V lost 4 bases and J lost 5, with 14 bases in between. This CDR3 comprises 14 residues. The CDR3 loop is CASSQGRGNTEAFF. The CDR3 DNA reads TGTGCCAGCTCACAGGGGCGGGGGAATACTGAAGCTTTCTTT.

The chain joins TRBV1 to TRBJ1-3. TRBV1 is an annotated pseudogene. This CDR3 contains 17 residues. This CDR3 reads CTSSQDWEGISGNTIYF. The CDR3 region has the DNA TGCACCAGCAGCCAAGATTGGGAGGGAATCTCTGGAAACACCATATATTTT.

CDR3 sequence: CASSLMGARDGYTF. The CDR3 DNA sequence: TGTGCCAGCAGTTTAATGGGGGCGAGGGATGGCTACACCTTC. The chain has TRBV28 and TRBJ1-2; a possible D gene is TRBD1 (6 bases). Germline V gene sequence: CDR1 MDHEN, CDR2 SYDVKM. This CDR3 has 14 residues. V was cut by 2 bases and J by 6 bases, with 13 bases left in between.

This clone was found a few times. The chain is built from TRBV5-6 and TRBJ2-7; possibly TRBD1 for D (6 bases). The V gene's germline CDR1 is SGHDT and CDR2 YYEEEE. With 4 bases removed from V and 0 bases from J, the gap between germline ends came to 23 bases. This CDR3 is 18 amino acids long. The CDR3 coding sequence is TGTGCCAGCAGCCTGACGGGCCCCTCACAGGGAATCTCCTACGAGCAGTACTTC. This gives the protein CASSLTGPSQGISYEQYF.

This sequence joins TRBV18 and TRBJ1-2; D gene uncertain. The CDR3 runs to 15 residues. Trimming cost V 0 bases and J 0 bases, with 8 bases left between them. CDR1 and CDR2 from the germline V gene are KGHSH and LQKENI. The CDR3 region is CASSPPGVTNYGYTF. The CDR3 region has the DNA TGTGCCAGCTCACCACCAGGAGTAACTAACTATGGCTACACCTTC.

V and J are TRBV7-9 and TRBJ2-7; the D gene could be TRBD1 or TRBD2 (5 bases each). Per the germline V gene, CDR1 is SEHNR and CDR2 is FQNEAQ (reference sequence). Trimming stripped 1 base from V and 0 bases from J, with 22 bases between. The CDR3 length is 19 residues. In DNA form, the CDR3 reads TGTGCCAGCAGCTTAGTATTGGGAAAACCCGGGACGGTCTCCTACGAGCAGTACTTC. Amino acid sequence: CASSLVLGKPGTVSYEQYF.

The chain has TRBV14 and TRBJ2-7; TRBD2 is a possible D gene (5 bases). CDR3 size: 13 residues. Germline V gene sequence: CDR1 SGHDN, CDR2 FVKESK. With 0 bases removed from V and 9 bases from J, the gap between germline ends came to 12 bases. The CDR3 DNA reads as TGTGCCAGCAGCCAAGAAAGCGGCAGTAGGCAGTACTTC. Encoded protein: CASSQESGSRQYF.

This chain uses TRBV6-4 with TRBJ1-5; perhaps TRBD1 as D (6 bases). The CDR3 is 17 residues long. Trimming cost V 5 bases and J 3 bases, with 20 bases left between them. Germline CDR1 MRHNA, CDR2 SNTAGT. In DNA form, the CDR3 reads TGTGCCAGCAGTCAACCGGGGGGGGCAGGGCACAATCAGCCCCAGCATTTT. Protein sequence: CASSQPGGAGHNQPQHF.

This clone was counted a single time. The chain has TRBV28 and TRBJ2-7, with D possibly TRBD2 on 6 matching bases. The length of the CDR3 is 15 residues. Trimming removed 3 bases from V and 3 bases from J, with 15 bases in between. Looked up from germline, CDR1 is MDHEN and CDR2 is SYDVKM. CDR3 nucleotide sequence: TGTGCCAGCAGTTTCCCCTTCGGGAGCAGCTACGAGCAGTACTTC. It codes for CASSFPFGSSYEQYF.